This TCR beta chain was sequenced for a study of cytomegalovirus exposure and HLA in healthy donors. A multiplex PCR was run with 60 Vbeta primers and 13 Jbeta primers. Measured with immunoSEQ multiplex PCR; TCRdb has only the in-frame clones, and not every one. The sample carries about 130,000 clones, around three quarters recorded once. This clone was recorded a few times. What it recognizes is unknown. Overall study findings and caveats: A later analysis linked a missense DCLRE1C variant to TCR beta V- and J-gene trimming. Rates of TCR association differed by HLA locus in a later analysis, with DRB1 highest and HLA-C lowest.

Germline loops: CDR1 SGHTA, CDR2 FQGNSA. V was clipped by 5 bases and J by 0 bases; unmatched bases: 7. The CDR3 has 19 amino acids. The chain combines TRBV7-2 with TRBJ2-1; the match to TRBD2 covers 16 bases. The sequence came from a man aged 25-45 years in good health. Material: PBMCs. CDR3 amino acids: CASSNKGLAGGLSYNEQFF. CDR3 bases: TGTGCCAGCAGCAACAAGGGACTAGCGGGAGGGCTCTCCTACAATGAGCAGTTCTTC.